These T cell receptor beta chains were read from a single sample in a study of response to subunit inactivated influenza vaccine. From the RT-PCR reads, TCRdb called clonotypes with MiXCR, one entry per CDR3 protein. The top ten hold roughly 10% of the sample, which has more than 600,000 distinct CDR3 sequences, around a sixth seen once. The sequencing here drew on PBMCs from blood, taken around 5 days after vaccination. The receptors were gathered from a middle-aged man who received an inactivated influenza vaccine. CDR3s include the opening cysteine and the closing phenylalanine or tryptophan. The order of the fields is V gene, CDR3 protein.

>TRBV20-1
CSAAPGKNIQYF
>TRBV4-3
CASSQNPRGRLPTGELFF
>TRBV7-9
CASSSTYVGINIQYF
>TRBV12-3/TRBV12-4
CASSFAAGVTYEQYF
>TRBV6-5
CASSYTDRAHEQYF
>TRBV5-1
CASSPGTEMNTEAFF
>TRBV6-5
CASSYSIGGSETQYF
>TRBV7-8
CASSYGNQETQYF
>TRBV5-1
CASSLGGRAADTQYF
>TRBV12-3/TRBV12-4
CASRLRGKSYGYTF
>TRBV5-1
CASSLMSNYEQYF
>TRBV5-1
CASSRAASDTQYF
>TRBV12-3/TRBV12-4
CASRLAGGPGELFF
>TRBV7-3
CASSLGQAPYEQFF
>TRBV27
CASRGAWRGSYEQYF
>TRBV20-1
CSATWGGGTDTQYF
>TRBV6-2/TRBV6-3
CASRWTRSYEQYF
>TRBV29-1
CSVEGQGALGANVLTF
>TRBV11-2
CASSLRLQGRADTQYF
>TRBV2
CASSWGQAFYEQYF
>TRBV29-1
CSVEGATGSRRSSYNEQFF
>TRBV6-5
CASSYEQGSTDTQYF
>TRBV27
CASGSTTGGNEQFF
>TRBV10-3
CAIRYGSDSYEQYF
>TRBV4-3
CASSQLQGDEQYF
>TRBV6-1
CASSPLRVNEQFF
>TRBV20-1
CSARLWGLDGSYEQYF
>TRBV12-3/TRBV12-4
CASSPDRVHEQYF
>TRBV7-9
CATIGAGFTGANVLTF
>TRBV21-1
CASSKAMGGRSYEQYF
>TRBV7-2
CASGGGYQETQYF
>TRBV27
CASSHKTGVSPLHF
>TRBV10-1
CASSRASNEADTQYF
>TRBV4-2
CASSRLLAGERNEQFF
>TRBV7-3
CASGDREAEQFF
>TRBV5-1
CASSQDTTNEKLFF
>TRBV4-2
CASSQDGAGVNEKLFF
>TRBV9
CASSVRQGAGGELFF
>TRBV27
CASSLSGTGLLYEQYF
>TRBV6-2/TRBV6-3
CASTLGFPYNEQFF
>TRBV6-2/TRBV6-3
CASSYSRTSGGYLYEQYF
>TRBV24-1
CATSAGLAIYNEQFF
>TRBV5-1
CASSLGGLGSYNEQFF
>TRBV29-1
CSVTGQGHNEQFF
>TRBV20-1
CSARGPPNTGELFF
>TRBV12-3/TRBV12-4
CASRTGTVSGELFF
>TRBV7-2
CASSLQAVGNGNEQFF
>TRBV7-2
CASSNGPIYEQYF
>TRBV6-2/TRBV6-3
CASRPRQGWSYNEQFF
>TRBV12-3/TRBV12-4
CASRGGGERAFF
>TRBV12-3/TRBV12-4
CASSGRGENTEAFF
>TRBV5-1
CASSLVQLRSGANVLTF
>TRBV20-1
CSAGKNNNEQFF
>TRBV15
CATSRGATGELFF
>TRBV6-5
CASSYRLVGETQYF